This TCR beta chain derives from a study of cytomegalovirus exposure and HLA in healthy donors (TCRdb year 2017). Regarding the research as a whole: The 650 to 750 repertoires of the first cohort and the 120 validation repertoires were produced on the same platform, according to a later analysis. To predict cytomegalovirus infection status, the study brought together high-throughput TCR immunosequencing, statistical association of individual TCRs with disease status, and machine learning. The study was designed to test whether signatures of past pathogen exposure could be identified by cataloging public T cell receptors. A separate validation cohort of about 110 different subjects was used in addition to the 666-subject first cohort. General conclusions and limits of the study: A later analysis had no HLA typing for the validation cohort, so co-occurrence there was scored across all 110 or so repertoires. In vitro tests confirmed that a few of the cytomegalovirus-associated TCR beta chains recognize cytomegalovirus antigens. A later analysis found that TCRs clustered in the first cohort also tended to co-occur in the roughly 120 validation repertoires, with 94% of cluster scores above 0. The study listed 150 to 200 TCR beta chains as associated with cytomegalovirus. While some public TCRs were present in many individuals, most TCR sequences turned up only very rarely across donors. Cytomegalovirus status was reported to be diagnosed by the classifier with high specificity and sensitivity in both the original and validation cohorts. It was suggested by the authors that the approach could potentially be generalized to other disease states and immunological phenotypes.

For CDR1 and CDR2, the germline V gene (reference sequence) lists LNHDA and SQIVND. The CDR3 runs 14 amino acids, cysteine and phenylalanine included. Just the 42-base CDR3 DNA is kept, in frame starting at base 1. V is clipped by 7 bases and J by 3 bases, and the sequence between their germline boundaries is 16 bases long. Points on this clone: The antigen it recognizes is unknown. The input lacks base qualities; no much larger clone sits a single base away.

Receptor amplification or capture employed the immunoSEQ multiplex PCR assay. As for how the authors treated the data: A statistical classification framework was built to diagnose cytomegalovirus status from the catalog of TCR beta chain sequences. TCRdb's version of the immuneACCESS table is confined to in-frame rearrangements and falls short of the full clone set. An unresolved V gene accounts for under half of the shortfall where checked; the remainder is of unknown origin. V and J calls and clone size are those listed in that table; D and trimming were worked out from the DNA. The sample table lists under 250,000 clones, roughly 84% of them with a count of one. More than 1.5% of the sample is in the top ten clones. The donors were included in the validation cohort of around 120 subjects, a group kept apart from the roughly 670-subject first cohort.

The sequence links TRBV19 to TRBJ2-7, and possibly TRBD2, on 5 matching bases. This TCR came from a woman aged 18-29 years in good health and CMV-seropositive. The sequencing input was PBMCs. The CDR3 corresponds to CASTDSRVGYEQYF. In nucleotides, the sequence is TGTGCCAGTACCGATTCGCGGGTTGGCTACGAGCAGTACTTC.